The clone carrying this T cell receptor (beta chain) was seen a handful of times. The data were taken from a study of T cell responses to AZD1222 COVID-19 vaccine. Generated by immunoSEQ multiplex PCR, the TCRdb table keeps only in-frame clones and is missing some. The sample has roughly 180,000 clones, around 93% seen once. V was cut by 2 bases and J by 8 bases, with 19 bases left in between. The CDR3 extends over 16 amino acids. Germline CDR1 is SGHVS and CDR2 is FQNEAQ. The genes are TRBV7-8 and TRBJ2-1; perhaps D is TRBD1 or TRBD2 (5 bases each). The source was peripheral blood, collected on day 0 of AZD1222 vaccination. This sequence was found in an adult in good health. For the CDR3, the DNA is TGTGCCAGCAGCTTACAGGCCTTCCGATTGGGGGATGAGCAGTTCTTC. Translating gives CASSLQAFRLGDEQFF.